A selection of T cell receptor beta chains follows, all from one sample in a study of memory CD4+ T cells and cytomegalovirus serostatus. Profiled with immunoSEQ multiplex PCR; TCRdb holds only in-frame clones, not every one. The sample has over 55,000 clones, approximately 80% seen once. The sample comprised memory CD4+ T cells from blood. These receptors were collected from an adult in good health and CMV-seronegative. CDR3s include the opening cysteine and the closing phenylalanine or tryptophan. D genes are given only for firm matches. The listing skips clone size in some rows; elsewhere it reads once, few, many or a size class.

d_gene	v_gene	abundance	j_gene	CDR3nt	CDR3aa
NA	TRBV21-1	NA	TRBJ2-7	TGTGCCAGCAGCCCATCAGTAACCTACGAGCAGTACTTC	CASSPSVTYEQYF
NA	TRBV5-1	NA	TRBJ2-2	TGCGCCAGCAGTCTATCAGGGAACACCGGGGAGCTGTTTTTT	CASSLSGNTGELFF
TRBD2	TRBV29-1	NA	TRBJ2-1	TGCAGCGTGAATAGCGGGACTGTTAATGAGCAGTTCTTC	CSVNSGTVNEQFF
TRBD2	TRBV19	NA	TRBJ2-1	TGTGCCAGTAGTATGACTAGCGGGAGGGGGGGTGAGCAGTTCTTC	CASSMTSGRGGEQFF
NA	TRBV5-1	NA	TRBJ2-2	TGCGCCAGCAGCTTGGATGGGAACACCGGGGAGCTGTTTTTT	CASSLDGNTGELFF
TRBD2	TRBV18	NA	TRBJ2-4	TGTGCCAGCTCTGAGCGGGGGGGATTAAACATTCAGTACTTC	CASSERGGLNIQYF
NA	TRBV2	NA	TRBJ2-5	TGTGCCACATCTAGGGGAGAGACCCAGTACTTC	CATSRGETQYF
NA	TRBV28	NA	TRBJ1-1	TGTGCCACCTTAACTGGGGGGGTAACTGAAGCTTTCTTT	CATLTGGVTEAFF
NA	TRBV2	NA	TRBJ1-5	TGTGCCAGCAGTGAACTGTCGCTTCAGCCCCAGCATTTT	CASSELSLQPQHF
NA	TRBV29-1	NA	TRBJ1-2	TGCAGCGTTGAATCTTCCTCGGAGGCTTATGGCTACACCTTC	CSVESSSEAYGYTF
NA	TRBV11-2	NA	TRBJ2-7	TGTGCCAGCAGCTTAGAGACCCGAACCGAGCAGTACTTC	CASSLETRTEQYF
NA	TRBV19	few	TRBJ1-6	TGTGCCAGTAGTCCCGACAGGCTCCAGCCCCTCCACTTT	CASSPDRLQPLHF
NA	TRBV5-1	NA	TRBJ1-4	TGCGCCAGCAGCTTGGCCTCGGGGTCCTATAATGAAAAACTGTTTTTT	CASSLASGSYNEKLFF
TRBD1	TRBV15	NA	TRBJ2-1	TGTGCCACCAGCACCGGGACAGCATCCTACAATGAGCAGTTCTTC	CATSTGTASYNEQFF
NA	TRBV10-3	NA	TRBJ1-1	TGTGCCATCGGGCAGAATGAAGCTTTCTTT	CAIGQNEAFF
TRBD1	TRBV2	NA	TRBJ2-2	TGTGCCAGCACAGGGGGGAACACCGGGGAGCTGTTTTTT	CASTGGNTGELFF
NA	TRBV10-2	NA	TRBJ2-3	TGCGCCACCAGACGCGGGGGCGAGGGAAATACGCAGTATTTT	CATRRGGEGNTQYF
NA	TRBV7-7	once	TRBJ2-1	TGTGCTAGCAGCCAGGACGGTCTTAATGAGCAGTTCTTC	CASSQDGLNEQFF
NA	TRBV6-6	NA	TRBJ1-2	TGTGCCAGCAGTTACTTAGGGACATATGGCTACACCTTC	CASSYLGTYGYTF
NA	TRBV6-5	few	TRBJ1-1	TGTGCCAGCCGGGACTCCCGAACCAGGGAAGCTTTCTTT	CASRDSRTREAFF
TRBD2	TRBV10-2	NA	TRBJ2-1	TGCGCCAGCAGTAGAGCGGGAGTAGGGCTTTACAATGAGCAGTTCTTC	CASSRAGVGLYNEQFF
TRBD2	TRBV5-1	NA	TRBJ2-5	TGCGCCAGCAGCATCATAGCGGGAGGTGGGCAAGAGACCCAGTACTTC	CASSIIAGGGQETQYF
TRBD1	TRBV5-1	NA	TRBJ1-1	TGCGCCAGCAGCCTAGGACAGGGTAAGGTTACTGAAGCTTTCTTT	CASSLGQGKVTEAFF
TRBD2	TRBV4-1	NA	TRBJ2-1	TGCGCCAGCAGCCGAGAGCGGGAGGGACGGAATGAGCAGTTCTTC	CASSREREGRNEQFF
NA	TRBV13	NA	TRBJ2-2	TGTGCCAGCAGCTTACGGAGGGTCGGCACCGGGGAGCTGTTTTTT	CASSLRRVGTGELFF
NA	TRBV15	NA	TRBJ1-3	TGTGCCACCAGCAGAGATCAAACCACCTCCTCTGGAAACACCATATATTTT	CATSRDQTTSSGNTIYF
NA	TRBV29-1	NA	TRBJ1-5	TGCAGCGTTGGTGACTTAACGAATCAGCCCCAGCATTTT	CSVGDLTNQPQHF
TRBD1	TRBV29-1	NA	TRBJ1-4	TGCAGCGTCGGGACAGGGTACGAAAAACTGTTTTTT	CSVGTGYEKLFF
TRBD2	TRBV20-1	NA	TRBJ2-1	TGCAGTGGACTAGCATTCAATGAGCAGTTCTTC	CSGLAFNEQFF
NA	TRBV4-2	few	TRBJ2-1	TGTGCCAGCAGCCTTCGCAATGAGCAGTTCTTC	CASSLRNEQFF
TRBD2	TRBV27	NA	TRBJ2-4	TGTGCCAGCAGTTTATCCGGGAGGCGAGGGGACATTCAGTACTTC	CASSLSGRRGDIQYF
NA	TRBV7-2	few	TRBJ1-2	TGTGCCAGCAGTCCAGGGGCAACCCAGGGAGGCTACACCTTC	CASSPGATQGGYTF
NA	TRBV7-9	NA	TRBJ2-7	TGTGCCAGCAGCTTAGACTTGTCCGTCTACGAGCAGTACTTC	CASSLDLSVYEQYF
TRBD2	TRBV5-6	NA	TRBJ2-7	TGTGCCAGCAGCTCGAGACTAGCGGGTGCGACCCGCTACGAGCAGTACTTC	CASSSRLAGATRYEQYF
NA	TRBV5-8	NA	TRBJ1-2	TGTGCCAGCAGCTTGTCCGTAAACTATGGCTACACCTTC	CASSLSVNYGYTF
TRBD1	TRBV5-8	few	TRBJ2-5	TGTGCCAGCAGCCCAGGACAGGGTGGGGGAGAGACCCAGTACTTC	CASSPGQGGGETQYF